The TCR beta chain described here comes from a study of shared clonotypes between healthy human individuals. The germline CDR1 and CDR2 sequences are SGHRS and YFSETQ. V lost 4 bases, J lost 4 bases, and 7 bases stayed unmatched. CDR3 length: 14 amino acids. Selected positively for CCR7 and CD45RO-negative, naive CD8 cells excluded terminally differentiated effector memory CD45RA+ cells. Each subset's genomic DNA was split evenly across several immunoSEQ plates. Produced via immunoSEQ multiplex PCR; TCRdb's table is partial and in-frame only. The table has about 2 million clones, approximately 94% seen once.

What was sequenced was naive CD8+ T cells sorted from blood. V usage is TRBV5-1 and J usage is TRBJ2-7, with 8 positions matching TRBD2. The sequence came from a man aged 18 to 30 in good health. In DNA, the CDR3 is TGCGCCAGCAGCCTTCAGGGACTAGGGTACGAGCAGTACTTC. It yields the protein CASSLQGLGYEQYF.